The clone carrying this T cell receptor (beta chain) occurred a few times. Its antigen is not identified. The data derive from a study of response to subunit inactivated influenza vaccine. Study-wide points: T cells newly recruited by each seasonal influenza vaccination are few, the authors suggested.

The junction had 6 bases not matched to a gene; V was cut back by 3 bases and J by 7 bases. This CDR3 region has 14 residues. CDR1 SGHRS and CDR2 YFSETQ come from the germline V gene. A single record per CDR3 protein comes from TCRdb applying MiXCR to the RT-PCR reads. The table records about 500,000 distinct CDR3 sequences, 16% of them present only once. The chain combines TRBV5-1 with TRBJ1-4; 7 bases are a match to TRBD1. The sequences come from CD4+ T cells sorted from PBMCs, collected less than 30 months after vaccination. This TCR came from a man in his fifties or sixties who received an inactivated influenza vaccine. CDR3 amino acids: CASSSSDRVEKLFF. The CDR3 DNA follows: TGCGCCAGCAGCTCCTCCGACAGGGTTGAAAAACTGTTTTTT.